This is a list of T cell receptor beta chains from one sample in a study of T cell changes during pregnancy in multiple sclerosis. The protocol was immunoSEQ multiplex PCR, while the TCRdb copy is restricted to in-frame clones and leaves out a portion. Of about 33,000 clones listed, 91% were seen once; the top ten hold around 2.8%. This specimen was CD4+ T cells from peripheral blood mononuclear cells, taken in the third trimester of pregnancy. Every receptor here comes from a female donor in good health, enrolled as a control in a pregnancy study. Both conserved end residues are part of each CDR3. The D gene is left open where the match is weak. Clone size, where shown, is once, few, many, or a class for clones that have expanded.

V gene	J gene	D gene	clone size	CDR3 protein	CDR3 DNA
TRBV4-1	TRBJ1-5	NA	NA	CASSQEDRNRAQHF	TGCGCCAGCAGCCAAGAAGACAGGAACAGGGCCCAGCATTTT
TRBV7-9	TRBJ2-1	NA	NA	CASSRRGLVSSYNEQFF	TGTGCCAGCAGCCGTCGCGGGTTGGTAAGCTCCTACAATGAGCAGTTCTTC
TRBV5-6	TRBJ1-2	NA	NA	CASSGFRDNLVYGYTF	TGTGCCAGCAGCGGGTTCCGGGACAATCTGGTCTATGGCTACACCTTC
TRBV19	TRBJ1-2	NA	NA	CASSIPRGKGYTF	TGTGCCAGTAGTATACCCAGGGGCAAAGGCTACACCTTC
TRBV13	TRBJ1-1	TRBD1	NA	CASSSRDRGYTEAFF	TGTGCCAGCAGCTCCCGGGACAGGGGTTACACTGAAGCTTTCTTT
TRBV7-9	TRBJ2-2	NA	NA	CASSLSSGELFF	TGTGCCAGCAGCTTATCTTCCGGGGAGCTGTTTTTT
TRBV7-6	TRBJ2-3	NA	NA	CASSPRIPSTDTQYF	TGTGCCAGCAGCCCTCGTATCCCGAGCACAGATACGCAGTATTTT
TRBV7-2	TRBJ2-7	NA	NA	CASSLYQGNDEQYF	TGTGCCAGCAGCTTATATCAGGGGAATGACGAGCAGTACTTC
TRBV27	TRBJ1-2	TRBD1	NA	CASSLSIRGQGGKDGYTF	TGTGCCAGCAGTTTATCGATAAGGGGACAGGGGGGGAAGGATGGCTACACCTTC
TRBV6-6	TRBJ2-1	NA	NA	CASSYSYTGSNEQFF	TGTGCCAGCAGTTACTCATATACCGGGAGCAATGAGCAGTTCTTC
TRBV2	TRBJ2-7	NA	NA	CASSPGTTYEQYF	TGTGCCAGCAGCCCCGGGACAACCTACGAGCAGTACTTC
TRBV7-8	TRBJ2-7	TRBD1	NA	CASSLSDGGTGFYEQYF	TGTGCCAGCAGCTTATCAGACGGCGGGACAGGGTTCTACGAGCAGTACTTC
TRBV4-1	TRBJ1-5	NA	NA	CASSQDIQSNQPQHF	TGCGCCAGCAGCCAAGATATCCAGAGCAATCAGCCCCAGCATTTT
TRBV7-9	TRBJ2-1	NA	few	CASSLSLDSQFF	TGTGCCAGCAGCTTATCCCTGGACTCGCAGTTCTTC
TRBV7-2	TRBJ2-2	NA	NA	CASSLVGGQITGELFF	TGTGCCAGCAGCTTAGTGGGGGGGCAGATCACCGGGGAGCTGTTTTTT
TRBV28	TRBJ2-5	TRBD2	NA	CASSFDPLAGGPLQETQYF	TGTGCCAGCAGTTTCGATCCCCTAGCGGGGGGACCCCTACAAGAGACCCAGTACTTC
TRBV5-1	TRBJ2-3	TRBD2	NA	CASSLGSGGSDTQYF	TGCGCCAGCAGCTTGGGTTCGGGAGGGTCCGATACGCAGTATTTT
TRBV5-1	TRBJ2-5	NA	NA	CASSLDGSATQYF	TGCGCCAGCAGCTTGGACGGGAGCGCGACCCAGTACTTC
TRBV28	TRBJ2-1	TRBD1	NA	CASTDYPARTARTGGMYEQFF	TGTGCCAGCACCGATTACCCCGCCCGGACCGCCAGGACAGGGGGCATGTATGAGCAGTTCTTC
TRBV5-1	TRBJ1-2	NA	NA	CASSLEGEGYGYTF	TGCGCCAGCAGCTTGGAGGGGGAAGGCTATGGCTACACCTTC